This TCR beta chain was sequenced in a study of early T cells in non-severe SARS-CoV-2 infection. At the level of the study: Sequencing of unsorted whole blood was done on bulk RNA, leaving chains unpaired.

Many counts were recorded for this clonotype. TCRdb used MiXCR to reprocess the 5' RACE reads, holding one entry per CDR3 protein. This table has about 94,000 distinct CDR3 sequences, 13% appearing once. Germline assignment: CDR1 SGHTA and CDR2 FQGNSA. Trimming cost V 5 bases and J 1 base, with 15 bases left between them. The CDR3 consists of 15 residues. The V and J genes are TRBV7-2 and TRBJ2-7, with D maybe TRBD1 (6 bases). The TCR comes from an adult who was a healthcare worker with PCR-confirmed SARS-CoV-2 infection or an uninfected control (not recorded which). Sequencing was done on a sample of whole blood. The CDR3 is CASSLDPTGSYEQYF. The CDR3 region has the DNA TGTGCCAGCAGCCTGGACCCGACAGGATCCTACGAGCAGTACTTC.